A selection of T cell receptor beta chains follows, all from one sample in a study of CD8 T cells in ankylosing spondylitis. TCRdb redid the calling of the 5' RACE reads with MiXCR, one entry per CDR3 protein. The table records 350,000 or so distinct CDR3 sequences, approximately 10% of them present only once. Sequences were obtained from blood, either unsorted or a sorted T cell fraction (not recorded which). The origin of the receptors is a female donor with ankylosing spondylitis or in good health (not recorded which). The CDR3 runs from the conserved cysteine through the conserved F or W. Each record gives: V gene, clone size, J gene, D gene, CDR3 DNA, CDR3 protein. The D gene is left open where the match is weak. The size entry is marked missing in some rows and otherwise reads once, few, many or a size class.

v_gene: TRBV5-6
abundance: NA
j_gene: TRBJ1-2
d_gene: NA
CDR3nt: TGTGCCAGCAGCCCTGTTTCCGGGGGGCCCGACTATGGCTACACCTTC
CDR3aa: CASSPVSGGPDYGYTF

v_gene: TRBV12-3/TRBV12-4
abundance: many
j_gene: TRBJ2-2
d_gene: NA
CDR3nt: TGTGCCAGCGGGTTTGGGCGCGGGGAGCTGTTTTTT
CDR3aa: CASGFGRGELFF

v_gene: TRBV5-1
abundance: NA
j_gene: TRBJ2-2
d_gene: NA
CDR3nt: TGCGCCAGCAGCCCCGAGACCGGGGAGCTGTTTTTT
CDR3aa: CASSPETGELFF

v_gene: TRBV15
abundance: many
j_gene: TRBJ1-1
d_gene: TRBD1
CDR3nt: TGTGCCACCTGTCGGGACAGATCCCTGGGGACTGAAGCTTTCTTT
CDR3aa: CATCRDRSLGTEAFF

v_gene: TRBV4-3
abundance: many
j_gene: TRBJ2-5
d_gene: TRBD2
CDR3nt: TGCGCCAGCAGCCTAGCGGGAGGGAGGCAAGAGACCCAGTACTTC
CDR3aa: CASSLAGGRQETQYF

v_gene: TRBV10-3
abundance: few
j_gene: TRBJ2-3
d_gene: TRBD2
CDR3nt: TGTGCCTCAAAGCGGGGGGGCCAAGATACGCAGTATTTT
CDR3aa: CASKRGGQDTQYF

v_gene: TRBV5-1
abundance: many
j_gene: TRBJ2-1
d_gene: TRBD1
CDR3nt: TGCGCCAGCAGCGGCGGACAGGGCGTCAATGAGCAGTTCTTC
CDR3aa: CASSGGQGVNEQFF

v_gene: TRBV5-1
abundance: many
j_gene: TRBJ2-7
d_gene: NA
CDR3nt: TGCGCCAGCAGCTTGGACACGAATCCCTACGAGCAGTACTTC
CDR3aa: CASSLDTNPYEQYF

v_gene: TRBV29-1
abundance: many
j_gene: TRBJ2-7
d_gene: TRBD1
CDR3nt: TGCAGCGTTGGCGGACAGGGAGTCCGTGAGCAGTACTTC
CDR3aa: CSVGGQGVREQYF

v_gene: TRBV5-1
abundance: many
j_gene: TRBJ1-6
d_gene: NA
CDR3nt: TGCGCCAGCAGCCCTCGGACGGGAGACTATAATTCACCCCTCCACTTT
CDR3aa: CASSPRTGDYNSPLHF

v_gene: TRBV12-3/TRBV12-4
abundance: many
j_gene: TRBJ1-1
d_gene: NA
CDR3nt: TGTGCCAGCAAGAGAGCCTCAGGAACGGTGAACACTGAAGCTTTCTTT
CDR3aa: CASKRASGTVNTEAFF

v_gene: TRBV4-2
abundance: many
j_gene: TRBJ2-3
d_gene: TRBD2
CDR3nt: TGTGCCAGCAGCCAAGCGATGATGGCGGGGGGGTCAATAGATACGCAGTATTTT
CDR3aa: CASSQAMMAGGSIDTQYF

v_gene: TRBV25-1
abundance: many
j_gene: TRBJ2-3
d_gene: NA
CDR3nt: TGTGCCAGCAGTGATGTGGGGGCCACAGATACGCAGTATTTT
CDR3aa: CASSDVGATDTQYF

v_gene: TRBV29-1
abundance: many
j_gene: TRBJ2-5
d_gene: NA
CDR3nt: TGCAGCGTCGATCGGTCGCCAGAGACCCAGTACTTC
CDR3aa: CSVDRSPETQYF

v_gene: TRBV18
abundance: many
j_gene: TRBJ2-7
d_gene: NA
CDR3nt: TGTGCCAGCTCACCACCCGGGACGGAAGACTACGAGCAGTACTTC
CDR3aa: CASSPPGTEDYEQYF

v_gene: TRBV7-2
abundance: many
j_gene: TRBJ2-1
d_gene: TRBD2
CDR3nt: TGTGCCAGCAGCTTAATAGGGACTAGCGGGACAAGTGAGCAGTTCTTC
CDR3aa: CASSLIGTSGTSEQFF

v_gene: TRBV9
abundance: many
j_gene: TRBJ1-2
d_gene: NA
CDR3nt: TGTGCCAGCAGCGTAGCTCAGGGAAGCTATGGCTACACCTTC
CDR3aa: CASSVAQGSYGYTF

v_gene: TRBV6-5
abundance: many
j_gene: TRBJ1-2
d_gene: NA
CDR3nt: TGTGCCAGCAGTTACTCGGCCTCCTCTAACTATGGCTACACCTTC
CDR3aa: CASSYSASSNYGYTF

v_gene: TRBV12-3/TRBV12-4
abundance: NA
j_gene: TRBJ2-1
d_gene: NA
CDR3nt: TGTGCCAGCAGCCCTACCGCCTCAGACAATGAGCAGTTCTTC
CDR3aa: CASSPTASDNEQFF

v_gene: TRBV10-3
abundance: NA
j_gene: TRBJ2-4
d_gene: NA
CDR3nt: TGTGCCATCAGACCTGATCGGGGCCTAGCCAAAAACATTCAGTACTTC
CDR3aa: CAIRPDRGLAKNIQYF

v_gene: TRBV5-1
abundance: many
j_gene: TRBJ1-1
d_gene: NA
CDR3nt: TGCGCCAGCAGCTTGGGCTTAGGGCAGACGAACACTGAAGCTTTCTTT
CDR3aa: CASSLGLGQTNTEAFF

v_gene: TRBV27
abundance: many
j_gene: TRBJ2-2
d_gene: TRBD1
CDR3nt: TGTGCCAGCAAGCGGACAGGGGTCAATTGGATTCGTGGGGAGCTGTTTTTT
CDR3aa: CASKRTGVNWIRGELFF

v_gene: TRBV28
abundance: NA
j_gene: TRBJ2-7
d_gene: TRBD1
CDR3nt: TGTGCCAGCAGTTTATCAGGGGGCGGTTTCTACGAGCAGTACTTC
CDR3aa: CASSLSGGGFYEQYF

v_gene: TRBV4-3
abundance: NA
j_gene: TRBJ2-1
d_gene: TRBD2
CDR3nt: TGCGCCAGCTCCCTGGTAGCGGGAGTACGAAATGAGCAGTTCTTC
CDR3aa: CASSLVAGVRNEQFF

v_gene: TRBV20-1
abundance: many
j_gene: TRBJ2-5
d_gene: TRBD2
CDR3nt: TGCAGTGCTAGAGAGCTAGCGGGGAGTCAAGAGACCCAGTACTTC
CDR3aa: CSARELAGSQETQYF

v_gene: TRBV20-1
abundance: many
j_gene: TRBJ1-6
d_gene: NA
CDR3nt: TGCAGTGCTGTCCGGGGCCCCCCTAATTCACCCCTCCACTTT
CDR3aa: CSAVRGPPNSPLHF

v_gene: TRBV7-9
abundance: few
j_gene: TRBJ2-2
d_gene: NA
CDR3nt: TGTGCCAGCAGCTTAACGGGACAAAACACCGGGGAGCTGTTTTTT
CDR3aa: CASSLTGQNTGELFF

v_gene: TRBV12-3/TRBV12-4
abundance: many
j_gene: TRBJ2-7
d_gene: NA
CDR3nt: TGTGCCAGCAGTTTAATAGGGGAATTCTACGAGCAGTACTTC
CDR3aa: CASSLIGEFYEQYF

v_gene: TRBV20-1
abundance: many
j_gene: TRBJ1-4
d_gene: NA
CDR3nt: TGCAGTGCTAGTCCCTACGGGCAAGGGAGGGAAAAACTGTTTTTT
CDR3aa: CSASPYGQGREKLFF

v_gene: TRBV30
abundance: many
j_gene: TRBJ2-7
d_gene: TRBD1
CDR3nt: TGTGCCTGGACGCTTCAGGGGGTGGACGAGCAGTACTTC
CDR3aa: CAWTLQGVDEQYF

v_gene: TRBV29-1
abundance: many
j_gene: TRBJ2-5
d_gene: NA
CDR3nt: TGCAGCTCCCAAGCAGGAGAGGAGACCCAGTACTTC
CDR3aa: CSSQAGEETQYF

v_gene: TRBV20-1
abundance: NA
j_gene: TRBJ2-4
d_gene: NA
CDR3nt: TGCAGTGCTAGAGATTTTGGCCCGTTAGCCAAAAACATTCAGTACTTC
CDR3aa: CSARDFGPLAKNIQYF

v_gene: TRBV20-1
abundance: many
j_gene: TRBJ2-3
d_gene: TRBD2
CDR3nt: TGCAGTGCTAGTGGCCAGCGGGGAATCTCAGATACGCAGTATTTT
CDR3aa: CSASGQRGISDTQYF

v_gene: TRBV29-1
abundance: many
j_gene: TRBJ2-3
d_gene: NA
CDR3nt: TGCAGCTGCGTTGGGGGAGCGTCCACAGATACGCAGTATTTT
CDR3aa: CSCVGGASTDTQYF

v_gene: TRBV6-4
abundance: many
j_gene: TRBJ2-5
d_gene: TRBD1
CDR3nt: TGTGCCAGCAGTGGAGACAGGGGGCCAGGAGAGACCCAGTACTTC
CDR3aa: CASSGDRGPGETQYF

v_gene: TRBV20-1
abundance: NA
j_gene: TRBJ1-5
d_gene: NA
CDR3nt: TGCAGTGCCTACGACAGATCCTATCAGCCCCAGCATTTT
CDR3aa: CSAYDRSYQPQHF

v_gene: TRBV7-2
abundance: few
j_gene: TRBJ2-3
d_gene: TRBD2
CDR3nt: TGTGCCAGCAGCCGAGGTGCTAGCGGGGTTAGCACAGATACGCAGTATTTT
CDR3aa: CASSRGASGVSTDTQYF

v_gene: TRBV5-1
abundance: many
j_gene: TRBJ2-5
d_gene: NA
CDR3nt: TGCGCCAGCAGCCCCCTGGGGGCGTTCCAAGAGACCCAGTACTTC
CDR3aa: CASSPLGAFQETQYF

v_gene: TRBV5-1
abundance: few
j_gene: TRBJ2-3
d_gene: NA
CDR3nt: TGCGCCAGCAGCCCTCTAAGCGAAGATACGCAGTATTTT
CDR3aa: CASSPLSEDTQYF

v_gene: TRBV6-1
abundance: many
j_gene: TRBJ1-5
d_gene: NA
CDR3nt: TGTGCCAGCAGTGAAGCGCCGGGGGGCTGGAGCAATCAGCCCCAGCATTTT
CDR3aa: CASSEAPGGWSNQPQHF

v_gene: TRBV20-1
abundance: many
j_gene: TRBJ1-1
d_gene: NA
CDR3nt: TGCAGTGCTAGAAAGGGGATGTACACTGAAGCTTTCTTT
CDR3aa: CSARKGMYTEAFF

v_gene: TRBV11-1
abundance: many
j_gene: TRBJ2-7
d_gene: TRBD1
CDR3nt: TGTGCCAGCAGCTTAGTGACTCGGACAGGGAATACCTACGAGCAGTACTTC
CDR3aa: CASSLVTRTGNTYEQYF

v_gene: TRBV5-1
abundance: many
j_gene: TRBJ2-6
d_gene: NA
CDR3nt: TGCGCCAGCAGCTTGGGTCAAGGTGGGGCCAACGTCCTGACTTTC
CDR3aa: CASSLGQGGANVLTF

v_gene: TRBV20-1
abundance: few
j_gene: TRBJ2-7
d_gene: NA
CDR3nt: TGCAGTGCTCCCCTAGCTCTGTGGTTTTACGAGCAGTACTTC
CDR3aa: CSAPLALWFYEQYF

v_gene: TRBV7-9
abundance: many
j_gene: TRBJ2-1
d_gene: NA
CDR3nt: TGTGCCAGCAGCGCACGTGTGGACAGCCCCTCGTATGAGCAGTTCTTC
CDR3aa: CASSARVDSPSYEQFF

v_gene: TRBV5-1
abundance: many
j_gene: TRBJ2-1
d_gene: TRBD2
CDR3nt: TGCGCCAGCAGCCCGCAGGGACTAGCGGGAGGCGGAAATGAGCAGTTCTTC
CDR3aa: CASSPQGLAGGGNEQFF

v_gene: TRBV4-2
abundance: NA
j_gene: TRBJ1-5
d_gene: TRBD1
CDR3nt: TGTGCCAGCAGCCAAATGACAGGGGGCCTGAATCAGCCCCAGCATTTT
CDR3aa: CASSQMTGGLNQPQHF

v_gene: TRBV20-1
abundance: few
j_gene: TRBJ2-7
d_gene: NA
CDR3nt: TGCAGTGCTAGACCTCTTGGGGTGATCCTCTACGAGCAGTACTTC
CDR3aa: CSARPLGVILYEQYF

v_gene: TRBV5-5
abundance: few
j_gene: TRBJ2-1
d_gene: NA
CDR3nt: TGTGCCAGCAGCTTGGGACCCGCTCGAGAGCAGTTCTTC
CDR3aa: CASSLGPAREQFF

v_gene: TRBV27
abundance: NA
j_gene: TRBJ2-7
d_gene: NA
CDR3nt: TGTGCCAGCCGCCGGGCTCCAACCTACGAGCAGTACTTC
CDR3aa: CASRRAPTYEQYF

v_gene: TRBV11-1
abundance: many
j_gene: TRBJ2-1
d_gene: TRBD1
CDR3nt: TGTGCCAGCATCAAAGGGGGCAGTCCTAGCTCCTACAATGAGCAGTTCTTC
CDR3aa: CASIKGGSPSSYNEQFF

v_gene: TRBV4-1
abundance: few
j_gene: TRBJ2-1
d_gene: NA
CDR3nt: TGCGCCAGCAGCCATAGGGGAGCCCCAATGACGGATGAGCAGTTCTTC
CDR3aa: CASSHRGAPMTDEQFF

v_gene: TRBV10-2
abundance: many
j_gene: TRBJ2-3
d_gene: TRBD2
CDR3nt: TGCGCCAGCAGTGAGTTCGCTAGCGGGAGTGTAACAGATACGCAGTATTTT
CDR3aa: CASSEFASGSVTDTQYF

v_gene: TRBV20-1
abundance: few
j_gene: TRBJ1-1
d_gene: NA
CDR3nt: TGCAGTGCTGTCCGCATGATCGCTGAAGCTTTCTTT
CDR3aa: CSAVRMIAEAFF

v_gene: TRBV3-1
abundance: NA
j_gene: TRBJ2-1
d_gene: TRBD2
CDR3nt: TGTGCCAGCTGCCAAGAACTAGCGGGGAGCCATGAGCAGTTCTTC
CDR3aa: CASCQELAGSHEQFF